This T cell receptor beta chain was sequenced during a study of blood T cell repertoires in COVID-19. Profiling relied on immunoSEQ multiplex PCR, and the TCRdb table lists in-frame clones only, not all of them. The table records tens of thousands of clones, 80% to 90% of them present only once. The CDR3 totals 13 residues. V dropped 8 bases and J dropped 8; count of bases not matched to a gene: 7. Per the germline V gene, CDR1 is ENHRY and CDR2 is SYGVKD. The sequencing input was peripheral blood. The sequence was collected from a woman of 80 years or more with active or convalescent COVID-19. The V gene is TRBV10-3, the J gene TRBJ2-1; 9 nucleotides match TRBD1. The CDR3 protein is CAIGGQGGDEQFF. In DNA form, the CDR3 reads TGTGCCATCGGGGGACAGGGAGGGGATGAGCAGTTCTTC.